This T cell receptor (beta chain) is from a study of beta chain features in type 1 diabetes. The length of the CDR3 is 14 residues. J was trimmed by 6 bases and V by 5 bases; bases with no gene match: 8. Germline assignment: CDR1 SQVTM and CDR2 ANQGSEA. TCRB transcripts that were expressed got sequenced, as all of the isolated RNA had been reverse transcribed. Sequencing was performed with immunoSEQ multiplex PCR; in TCRdb, only in-frame clones are kept and a portion is missing. This sample yields 240,000 or so clones, of which 55% to 70% are seen a single time; around 0.057% belongs to the top ten. This TCR came from a man aged 25 to 40 in good health. Sequencing was done on a sample of naive CD4+ T cells from blood. The chain couples TRBV29-1 to TRBJ2-3, with 10 bases fitting TRBD2. The CDR3 nucleotides read TGCAGCGTTAAGGTAGCGGGAGGAGAGGATACGCAGTATTTT. It is translated as CSVKVAGGEDTQYF.